This note documents a single T cell receptor (beta chain) sequence. A single record per CDR3 protein comes from TCRdb applying MiXCR to the 5' RACE reads. The repertoire holds 150,000 to 200,000 distinct CDR3 sequences, roughly a fifth seen once, with 23% in the top ten. The data originate from a study of T-cell memory formation after mild COVID-19. Germline CDR1 and CDR2: LNHNV and YYDKDF (reference sequence). V lost 1 base and J 2 bases, leaving 12 bases between the germline ends. The CDR3 spans 15 residues. The chain employs TRBV15 and TRBJ2-7; weak D call: TRBD1 (5 bases). The sample comprised PBMCs or a T cell subset sorted from them (not recorded which). The sequence was obtained from an adult woman who had mild COVID-19 (a few samples of this study predate the infection). Cell type and time point are not known. The CDR3 here is CATSRGRGIAYEQYF. The CDR3 nucleotides are TGTGCCACCAGCAGAGGAAGGGGTATTGCCTACGAGCAGTACTTC.